This T cell receptor (beta chain) was sequenced for a study of early T cells in non-severe SARS-CoV-2 infection. This clonotype appeared many times. The CDR3 is made up of 13 amino acids. V was clipped by 4 bases and J by 4 bases, with 11 bases between them. Per the germline V gene, CDR1 is SQVTM and CDR2 is ANQGSEA. The TCR library protocol was used to attach unique molecular identifiers. These identifiers were attached to individual cDNA molecules. In TCRdb, the 5' RACE reads were re-called with MiXCR into one record per CDR3 protein. The sample consists of approximately 30,000 distinct CDR3 sequences, 3.9% of them appearing once.

The clonotype was recovered from an adult who was a healthcare worker with PCR-confirmed SARS-CoV-2 infection or an uninfected control (not recorded which). Sequenced input: whole blood. The rearrangement links TRBV29-1 to TRBJ1-3; D may be TRBD1 (6 bases). The CDR3 region is CSVAYRAGNTIYF. The CDR3 nucleotides read TGCAGCGTTGCGTACAGGGCCGGAAACACCATATATTTT. The full variable domain, in which reference TRBV29-1 and TRBJ1-3 provide the parts outside the CDR3, is SAVISQKPSRDICQRGTSLTIQCQVDSQVTMMFWYRQQPGQSLTLIATANQGSEATYESGFVIDKFPISRPNLTFSTLTVSNMSPEDSSIYLCSVAYRAGNTIYFGEGSWLTVV.